This is a list of T cell receptor beta chains from one sample in a study of T cells after posttransplantation cyclophosphamide. The method was immunoSEQ multiplex PCR; TCRdb's version includes in-frame clones alone and lacks a portion of them. This table holds thousands of clones, about 80% found once. The sequenced sample was PBMCs, obtained after allogeneic stem cell transplant with posttransplant cyclophosphamide. These receptors were collected from a male patient between 60 and 69 years old who received an allogeneic stem cell transplant from an unrelated donor, was CMV-positive, and had no GVHD. Some T cells may have come from the graft donor. The CDR3 runs from the conserved cysteine through the conserved F or W. D genes are given only for firm matches. Size is stated for part of the rows, as once, few or many counts, or as a class when the clone is expanded.

v_call	d_call	j_call	clone_size	cdr3_nt	cdr3_aa
TRBV29-1	TRBD1	TRBJ2-2	NA	TGCAGCGCCCAGGACAGGCAGGACACCGGGGAGCTGTTTTTT	CSAQDRQDTGELFF
TRBV10-2	TRBD1	TRBJ1-6	NA	TGCGCCAGCAGCCTGAGACAGGGGGCAGGCTCACCCCTCCACTTT	CASSLRQGAGSPLHF
TRBV28	NA	TRBJ1-2	NA	TGTGCCAGCAGTACCCAGGGGTCTCGGGGCTATGGCTACACCTTC	CASSTQGSRGYGYTF
TRBV20-1	NA	TRBJ2-5	NA	TGCAGTGCTATGACTCTGGGTAACCAGTACTTC	CSAMTLGNQYF
TRBV7-2	NA	TRBJ2-5	NA	TGTGCCAGCAGCTTAGACACGTACCAAGAGACCCAGTACTTC	CASSLDTYQETQYF
TRBV5-1	NA	TRBJ2-3	NA	TGCGCCAGCATGACTGCGGGAACCACCACAGATACGCAGTATTTT	CASMTAGTTTDTQYF
TRBV6-5	TRBD2	TRBJ2-3	NA	TGTGCCAGCAGTTACCAACTAGCGGGCACAGATACGCAGTATTTT	CASSYQLAGTDTQYF
TRBV5-8	NA	TRBJ2-1	NA	TGTGCCAGCAGCTTGCCTCCGTCAGATGAGCAGTTCTTC	CASSLPPSDEQFF
TRBV18	TRBD2	TRBJ2-1	few	TGTGCCAGCTCACCGTGGACTAGCGGGATTAATGAGCAGTTCTTC	CASSPWTSGINEQFF
TRBV6-1	TRBD2	TRBJ2-7	NA	TGTGCCAGCAGTGAAAGGTCTAGCGGGGCCGGAAATTCCTACGAGCAGTACTTC	CASSERSSGAGNSYEQYF
TRBV5-1	NA	TRBJ1-3	NA	TGCGCCAGCAAGAAGGAGAACTCTGGAAACACCATATATTTT	CASKKENSGNTIYF
TRBV11-3	NA	TRBJ1-1	few	TGTGCCAGCAGCCTTCAGGCCCTGAACACTGAAGCTTTCTTT	CASSLQALNTEAFF
TRBV11-2	NA	TRBJ2-7	NA	TGTGCCAGCAGCTTAGCTGTTTTCCAGGGGTACTCCTACGAGCAGTACTTC	CASSLAVFQGYSYEQYF
TRBV6-4	NA	TRBJ2-5	NA	TGTGCCAGCAGTGCCTTTCCGGCGGGGGCCGGAGAGACCCAGTACTTC	CASSAFPAGAGETQYF
TRBV27	NA	TRBJ1-2	NA	TGTGCCAGCAGACTACAGGGTCGTTCCTCATATGGCTACACCTTC	CASRLQGRSSYGYTF
TRBV27	NA	TRBJ2-7	NA	TGTGCCAGCAGTTACCACGGGAAGACCTACGAGCAGTACTTC	CASSYHGKTYEQYF
TRBV28	TRBD1	TRBJ1-3	few	TGTGCCAGCAGACAACAGGGGAGGAAAAACACCATATATTTT	CASRQQGRKNTIYF
TRBV25-1	NA	TRBJ2-5	few	TGTGCCAGCAGTGAAAACGGAGCAGGGAAAGAGACCCAGTACTTC	CASSENGAGKETQYF
TRBV7-9	NA	TRBJ2-5	few	TGTGCCAGCAGCTTAGAATCGGAGACCCAGTACTTC	CASSLESETQYF
TRBV10-1	TRBD1	TRBJ1-5	NA	TGCGCCAGCAGAAGGACAGGGCCCTACTATAGCAATCAGCCCCAGCATTTT	CASRRTGPYYSNQPQHF
TRBV10-3	TRBD1	TRBJ1-2	NA	TGTGCCATCAGTGAGTCGATGACAGGGGGGTCCAACAACTATGGCTACACCTTC	CAISESMTGGSNNYGYTF
TRBV5-6	TRBD1	TRBJ1-1	NA	TGTGCCAGCAGCCGGACAGGGGGATGGAACACTGAAGCTTTCTTT	CASSRTGGWNTEAFF
TRBV7-9	TRBD2	TRBJ2-5	NA	TGTGCCAGCAGCTATGACGGGGGGGCGCGGACCCAGTACTTC	CASSYDGGARTQYF
TRBV4-1	NA	TRBJ2-3	NA	TGCGCCAGCAGCCAAGGCGTCGCAGGGGGCACAGATACGCAGTATTTT	CASSQGVAGGTDTQYF
TRBV27	TRBD1	TRBJ1-1	NA	TGTGCCAGCAGATCGACAGGGTTGAACACTGAAGCTTTCTTT	CASRSTGLNTEAFF
TRBV28	TRBD1	TRBJ1-2	NA	TGTGCCAGCAGTTTACCGGGACAGCTTGCGAAGGGGGGCTACACCTTC	CASSLPGQLAKGGYTF
TRBV4-1	NA	TRBJ2-3	NA	TGCGCCAGCGGCCAGGGAGTCCGCACAGATACGCAGTATTTT	CASGQGVRTDTQYF
TRBV4-3	NA	TRBJ2-3	NA	TGCGCCAGCAGCCAAGATAGGGCGGGACGTCCCACAGATACGCAGTATTTT	CASSQDRAGRPTDTQYF
TRBV10-3	NA	TRBJ2-7	NA	TGTGCCATCAGTGACAGTATATCCTACGAGCAGTACTTC	CAISDSISYEQYF
TRBV14	NA	TRBJ2-1	NA	TGTGCCAGCAGCCAAAAGGGGCAGTCCTACAATGAGCAGTTCTTC	CASSQKGQSYNEQFF
TRBV27	NA	TRBJ1-5	NA	TGTGCCAGCAGTCGATCCCTAAATCAGCCCCAGCATTTT	CASSRSLNQPQHF
TRBV6-1	NA	TRBJ1-2	NA	TGTGCCAGCATCAAGGACATCTACCATGGCTACACCTTC	CASIKDIYHGYTF
TRBV6-6	TRBD1	TRBJ2-1	NA	TGTGCCAGCGCAAAGACAGGGCAGGACAATGAGCAGTTCTTC	CASAKTGQDNEQFF
TRBV25-1	NA	TRBJ1-4	NA	TGTGCCAGCAGTGAAGGGGGGGCAATCTTAAGTGAAAAACTGTTTTTT	CASSEGGAILSEKLFF
TRBV11-3	TRBD1	TRBJ2-7	NA	TGTGCCAGCAGCCCCCGGACAGGTACCTACGAGCAGTACTTC	CASSPRTGTYEQYF
TRBV12-5	NA	TRBJ1-1	NA	TGTGCTAGCGCCTCCGGTGGGCGCACTGAAGCTTTCTTT	CASASGGRTEAFF
TRBV2	NA	TRBJ1-2	NA	TGTGCCAGCCAGGAGTCAGGACTTGGCTACACCTTC	CASQESGLGYTF
TRBV6-1	TRBD2	TRBJ2-3	NA	TGTGCCAGCATGGGGCGGGGGGGCCTCCATACGCAGTATTTT	CASMGRGGLHTQYF
TRBV6-1	TRBD1	TRBJ1-6	NA	TGTGCCAGCAGTGGGGCAGGGGGTTATAATTCACCCCTCCACTTT	CASSGAGGYNSPLHF
TRBV29-1	NA	TRBJ1-2	NA	TGCAGCGTCGAAAGCGGGAAGGGCGTATCAGGTGGCTACACCTTC	CSVESGKGVSGGYTF
TRBV28	NA	TRBJ2-1	few	TGTGCCAGCAGTTATGTGGACAGAAACAATGAGCAGTTCTTC	CASSYVDRNNEQFF
TRBV28	NA	TRBJ2-7	NA	TGTGCCAGCAGCCCAAGACTAGGGAGGTCAAACGAGCAGTACTTC	CASSPRLGRSNEQYF
TRBV7-2	NA	TRBJ2-7	NA	TGTGCCAGCAGCTTCTATTACGAGCAGTACTTC	CASSFYYEQYF
TRBV5-4	TRBD1	TRBJ2-7	NA	TGTGCCAGCAGCTGGACAGGGGAGAGGAACTACGAGCAGTACTTC	CASSWTGERNYEQYF
TRBV5-5	TRBD2	TRBJ2-5	NA	TGTGCCAGCAGCTTTCTAGCGGGGCTTCAAGAGACCCAGTACTTC	CASSFLAGLQETQYF
TRBV29-1	TRBD1	TRBJ2-7	NA	TGCAGCGCGGGGGGACCCGGGACAGGGGGCTCCGAGCAGTACTTC	CSAGGPGTGGSEQYF
TRBV4-1	TRBD2	TRBJ2-3	NA	TGCGCCAGCAGCCAAGTACTCGCGGGAGTAGATACGCAGTATTTT	CASSQVLAGVDTQYF
TRBV6-6	TRBD2	TRBJ2-1	NA	TGTGCCAGCAGTCTAGCGGGGGGACCCAATGAGCAGTTCTTC	CASSLAGGPNEQFF
TRBV11-2	NA	TRBJ2-7	NA	TGTGCCAGCAGCTTGGCAGGGCCGACCTACGAGCAGTACTTC	CASSLAGPTYEQYF
TRBV29-1	NA	TRBJ2-7	NA	TGCAGCGTTGAGGCCCAGAGCGGATACGAGCAGTACTTC	CSVEAQSGYEQYF